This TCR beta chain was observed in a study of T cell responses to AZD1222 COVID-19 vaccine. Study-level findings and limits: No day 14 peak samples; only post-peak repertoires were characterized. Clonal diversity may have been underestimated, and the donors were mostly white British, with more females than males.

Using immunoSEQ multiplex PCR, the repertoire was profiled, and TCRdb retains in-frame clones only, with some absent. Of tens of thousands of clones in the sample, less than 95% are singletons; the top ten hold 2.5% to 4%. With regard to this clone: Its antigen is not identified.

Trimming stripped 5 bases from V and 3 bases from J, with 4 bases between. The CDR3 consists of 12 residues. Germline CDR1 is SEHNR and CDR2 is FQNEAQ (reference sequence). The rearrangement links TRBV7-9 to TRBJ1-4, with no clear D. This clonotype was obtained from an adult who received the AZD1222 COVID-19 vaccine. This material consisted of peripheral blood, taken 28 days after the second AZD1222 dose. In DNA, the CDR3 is TGTGCCAGCAGCGTACCTAATGAAAAACTGTTTTTT. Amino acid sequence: CASSVPNEKLFF.